This TCR beta chain was profiled in a study of T cell responses to AZD1222 COVID-19 vaccine. Findings and caveats of the study: The span of vaccine-associated CD4 TCRs extended across spike, with dominance at 160-218 and 743-854. There were mostly white British donors and more females than males, and clonal diversity was possibly underestimated. Reportedly, nearly half of unique spike TCRs recognized epitopes outside B.1.351/B.1.1.7 mutations. Only five or six individuals given AZD1222 were seropositive at baseline.

About this clone itself: The antigen remains unidentified.

The V gene lost 2 bases and the J gene lost 7 bases, with 8 bases spanning the gap. This CDR3 spans 12 amino acids. The repertoire was sequenced with immunoSEQ multiplex PCR; TCRdb's copy has only in-frame clones and lacks some. This table has just under 90,000 clones, 88% appearing once. This TCR was recovered from an adult in good health. V and J are TRBV12-3 or TRBV12-4 and TRBJ1-2; a weak D match, TRBD1 (6 bases). The sequencing used peripheral blood, collected on day 0 of MenACWY control vaccination. CDR3 protein: CASSLNRAGYTF. For the CDR3, the DNA is TGTGCCAGCAGTTTAAACAGGGCTGGCTACACCTTC.